The rows below give T cell receptor beta chains drawn from one sample of a study of T cells in Graves' hyperthyroidism and ophthalmopathy. MiXCR was run by TCRdb on the multiplex PCR reads, yielding one entry per CDR3 protein. The table lists around 350,000 distinct CDR3 sequences, roughly 25% of them singletons. The material sequenced was blood. Every receptor here comes from a man aged 50-59 years with Graves' hyperthyroidism. Each CDR3 is given with its conserved first and last residue. A D gene is named only where the DNA matches it firmly. Part of the rows lack a size; the others show once, few, many or a class for expanded clones.

TRBD1	TRBV30	many	TRBJ2-1	TGTGCCTGGAACCGCGGACAGGCCAATGAGCAGTTCTTC	CAWNRGQANEQFF
-	TRBV28	few	TRBJ2-3	TGTGCCAGCAGTTTTCTACAGTCTGCAGATACGCAGTATTTT	CASSFLQSADTQYF
TRBD1	TRBV3-1	-	TRBJ1-3	TGTGCCAGCAGCCCATATGGGACAGGGTTTTGGGACACCATATATTTT	CASSPYGTGFWDTIYF
-	TRBV12-3/TRBV12-4	few	TRBJ1-4	TGTGCCAGCAGCCCAACACAGTACAGCGAAAAACTGTTTTTT	CASSPTQYSEKLFF
-	TRBV2	few	TRBJ2-4	TGTGCCAGCAGTGAATTTGAAACAGGGAGATTGGCCAAAAACATTCAGTACTTC	CASSEFETGRLAKNIQYF
TRBD2	TRBV6-6	many	TRBJ2-7	TGTGCCAGCAGTTACGGGACTAGCGGCTACGAGCAGTACTTC	CASSYGTSGYEQYF
TRBD1	TRBV28	few	TRBJ2-2	TGTGCCAGCAGTCCGCGGACAGGGCTTGTCACCGGGGAGCTGTTTTTT	CASSPRTGLVTGELFF
TRBD2	TRBV19	many	TRBJ2-2	TGTGCCATCGGACTAGCGGGTGGCGGGGAGCTGTTTTTT	CAIGLAGGGELFF
TRBD1	TRBV28	-	TRBJ1-4	TGTGCCAGCAGGGCGGGACAGGCCGGGGAAAAACTGTTTTTT	CASRAGQAGEKLFF
-	TRBV13	few	TRBJ2-3	TGTGCCAGCAGCTTCGAGGGGTTTTCAGATACGCAGTATTTT	CASSFEGFSDTQYF
-	TRBV28	few	TRBJ2-5	TGTGCCAGCAGTGACAGAAAAGAGACCCAGTACTTC	CASSDRKETQYF
-	TRBV3-1	-	TRBJ2-3	TGTGCCAGCAGCCCCAGGGGGGTCAACACAGATACGCAGTATTTT	CASSPRGVNTDTQYF
-	TRBV29-1	-	TRBJ1-2	TGCAGCGTTGTAGGCCGGTTCGGCGGCTACACCTTC	CSVVGRFGGYTF
TRBD2	TRBV7-2	-	TRBJ2-7	TGTGCCAGCAGCTTAGCGGCGGGAGATCCTAACGAGCAGTACTTC	CASSLAAGDPNEQYF
TRBD2	TRBV29-1	many	TRBJ2-1	TGCAGCGTTGAACTAGCGGACTACAATGAGCAGTTCTTC	CSVELADYNEQFF
TRBD1	TRBV5-4	few	TRBJ2-2	TGTGCCAGCCGGGACAGGGGCGACGGGGAGCTGTTTTTT	CASRDRGDGELFF
-	TRBV5-6	-	TRBJ2-7	TGTGCCAGCAGCAAAACAGGGCTTTACGAGCAGTACTTC	CASSKTGLYEQYF
TRBD1	TRBV7-2	once	TRBJ1-2	TGTGCCAGCAGCTTAGCACAGGGGTTATTAAACTATGGCTACACCTTC	CASSLAQGLLNYGYTF
-	TRBV11-2	many	TRBJ2-5	TGTGCCAGCAGTCAGGGGAGGGAGACCCAGTACTTC	CASSQGRETQYF
-	TRBV5-1	-	TRBJ1-1	TGCGCCAGCAGCTTAAAGCCCTACAGTGAAGCTTTCTTT	CASSLKPYSEAFF
TRBD2	TRBV30	many	TRBJ2-5	TGTGCCTGGAGTGTCGGGGGGGCTCTGGAGACCCAGTACTTC	CAWSVGGALETQYF
TRBD2	TRBV6-5	few	TRBJ2-1	TGTGCCAGCAGTTCACCGGGACTAGCGGGAGGGTTGTACAATGAGCAGTTCTTC	CASSSPGLAGGLYNEQFF
TRBD1	TRBV10-2	-	TRBJ2-5	TGCGCCAGCAGCTTAACAGGGGACCCAGAGACCCAGTACTTC	CASSLTGDPETQYF
TRBD2	TRBV19	few	TRBJ2-1	TGTGCCAGTAGTATAAGGCTAGCGGGAGGGCCTTCCTACAATGAGCAGTTCTTC	CASSIRLAGGPSYNEQFF
TRBD1	TRBV30	-	TRBJ1-5	TGTGCCTGGAGAGGCGGGACAGGGACATCTAGCAATCAGCCCCAGCATTTT	CAWRGGTGTSSNQPQHF
-	TRBV11-2	few	TRBJ2-3	TGTGCCAGCAGCTTAGTCCAGCAGACGCAGTATTTT	CASSLVQQTQYF
-	TRBV7-2	-	TRBJ2-3	TGTGCCAGCAGTGGGGTGTTCACAGATACGCAGTATTTT	CASSGVFTDTQYF
-	TRBV6-6	-	TRBJ2-6	TGTGCCAGCAGTTACTCCTGGAGCTCTGGGGCCAACGTCCTGACTTTC	CASSYSWSSGANVLTF
TRBD2	TRBV3-1	many	TRBJ2-1	TGTGCCAGCAGCCAAATCGGGGGGACCTACAATGAGCAGTTCTTC	CASSQIGGTYNEQFF
-	TRBV2	many	TRBJ2-7	TGTGCCAGCAGTGCTCAAGGGGTCTACGAGCAGTACTTC	CASSAQGVYEQYF
-	TRBV11-2	many	TRBJ2-2	TGTGCCAGCAGCCAGGGTACCGGGGAGCTGTTTTTT	CASSQGTGELFF
TRBD1	TRBV7-6	-	TRBJ1-4	TGTGCCAGCAGCTTAGACCAATGGACAGGGTTAAGTGAAAAACTGTTTTTT	CASSLDQWTGLSEKLFF
TRBD1	TRBV6-9	once	TRBJ1-6	TGTGCCAGCAGCTATGGACAGGGTGATTCACCCCTCCACTTT	CASSYGQGDSPLHF
TRBD1	TRBV24-1	-	TRBJ2-5	TGTGCCACCAGTGACCCCCGGACAGGGGCCTGGGGTCCTCAAGAGACCCAGTACTTC	CATSDPRTGAWGPQETQYF
-	TRBV7-3	-	TRBJ2-2	TGTGCCAGCAGCTTATATGGGACTTACACCGGGGAGCTGTTTTTT	CASSLYGTYTGELFF
-	TRBV29-1	few	TRBJ2-2	TGCAGCGTTGGGGCAGGGACTAACACCGGGGAGCTGTTTTTT	CSVGAGTNTGELFF
-	TRBV20-1	few	TRBJ2-7	TGCAGTGCAAAGAGGGGACGGGAGAGTTACGAGCAGTACTTC	CSAKRGRESYEQYF
TRBD1	TRBV13	-	TRBJ2-7	TGTGCCAGCAGCCCCGACAGGGTTGAGCAGTACTTC	CASSPDRVEQYF
-	TRBV20-1	-	TRBJ2-7	TGCAGTGCTAAACCCTCCTATGAGGGCGAGCAGTACTTC	CSAKPSYEGEQYF
TRBD1	TRBV11-1	many	TRBJ2-7	TGTGCCAGCAGCTTAACGGGACAGCCCTCCTACGAGCAGTACTTC	CASSLTGQPSYEQYF
-	TRBV5-8	few	TRBJ2-7	TGTGCCAGCAGCAAGAATCCAGGGTCATGGTCCTACGAGCAGTACTTC	CASSKNPGSWSYEQYF
-	TRBV24-1	-	TRBJ2-1	TGTGCCACCAGTGCCCATGGACTACAAAACAATGAGCAGTTCTTC	CATSAHGLQNNEQFF
TRBD2	TRBV9	-	TRBJ2-1	TGTGCCAGCAGCGTAGACCCTCCTAGCGGGACCCTAGGTAATGAGCAGTTCTTC	CASSVDPPSGTLGNEQFF
-	TRBV15	-	TRBJ2-5	TGTGCCACCAGCCGGGGCAGGGAGAGCCAGTACTTC	CATSRGRESQYF
TRBD1	TRBV20-1	few	TRBJ1-2	TGCAGTGCCACGCCTCGACAGGGAGGTTCTGGCTACACCTTC	CSATPRQGGSGYTF
-	TRBV5-1	many	TRBJ2-7	TGCGCCAGCAGCTTGGCCCCGGGCTACGAGCAGTACTTC	CASSLAPGYEQYF